The rows below give T cell receptor beta chains drawn from one sample of a study of blood T cell repertoires in COVID-19. The protocol was immunoSEQ multiplex PCR, while the TCRdb copy is restricted to in-frame clones and leaves out a portion. The repertoire has fewer than 350,000 clones, about 88% of them found once; the top ten carry 0.85% to 1.3%. Sample: PBMCs or T cells enriched from blood (not recorded which). The receptors derive from a woman between 25 and 40 years old who had been exposed to COVID-19. The CDR3 runs from the conserved cysteine through the conserved F or W. The D gene is left open where the match is weak. Rows may omit the clone size; those that give it use once, few, many or a size class.

>TRBV6-1|16|-|TRBJ2-7|-
TGTGCCAGCAGTGATCGGAGACAGAAGCTAACCTACGAGCAGTACTTC
CASSDRRQKLTYEQYF
>TRBV28|16|-|TRBJ1-6|-
TGTGCCAGCAGTGTGAAACCGAGCTCCTATAATTCACCCCTCCACTTT
CASSVKPSSYNSPLHF
>TRBV7-8|14|-|TRBJ2-7|TRBD2
TGTGCCAGCAGCTGGGACGGGACTAGCGGCGAGCAGTACTTC
CASSWDGTSGEQYF
>TRBV5-4|16|-|TRBJ1-4|TRBD1
TGTGCCAGCAGCTTGGGACAGGGGGCAAGTGTCGGAAAACTGTTTTTT
CASSLGQGASVGKLFF
>TRBV27|18|-|TRBJ2-6|-
TGTGCCAGCAGTTTCGAGCCGGGAGAGAAGCCTGGGGCCAACGTCCTGACTTTC
CASSFEPGEKPGANVLTF
>TRBV30|12|-|TRBJ2-5|-
TGTGCCTGGCGATTTCCAGGGGAGACCCAGTACTTC
CAWRFPGETQYF
>TRBV4-1|16|once|TRBJ2-3|TRBD1
TGCGCCAGCAGCCTCCCGCCAGGGGGCCTCACAGATACGCAGTATTTT
CASSLPPGGLTDTQYF
>TRBV19|16|-|TRBJ1-5|-
TGTGCCAGTAGTATTGAGAGTATCGCCCCTAATCAGCCCCAGCATTTT
CASSIESIAPNQPQHF
>TRBV18|16|few|TRBJ1-2|TRBD1
TGTGCCAGCTCACAAACAACTGACAGGGGGGGATATGGCTACACCTTC
CASSQTTDRGGYGYTF
>TRBV27|17|-|TRBJ1-4|TRBD1
TGTGCCAGCAGTCGAGAGACAGGGGGCGCGACTTATGAAAAACTGTTTTTT
CASSRETGGATYEKLFF
>TRBV19|15|-|TRBJ1-4|-
TGTGCCAGTAGTATAACAGGGCTTGCTAATGAAAAACTGTTTTTT
CASSITGLANEKLFF
>TRBV5-1|16|-|TRBJ2-3|TRBD2
TGCGCCAGCAGCTCCAGAGCGGGAGGGAGCACAGATACGCAGTATTTT
CASSSRAGGSTDTQYF
>TRBV9|16|-|TRBJ2-1|TRBD1
TGTGCCAGCAGCTTCCGGACAGGGGGCTACGACAATGAGCAGTTCTTC
CASSFRTGGYDNEQFF
>TRBV6-2/TRBV6-3|14|-|TRBJ1-5|-
TGTGCCAGCACTTATAGTAATAGCAATCAGCCCCAGCATTTT
CASTYSNSNQPQHF
>TRBV7-3|12|-|TRBJ1-3|-
TGTGCCAGCAGCCCAGGGGGAAACACCATATATTTT
CASSPGGNTIYF
>TRBV5-1|15|few|TRBJ2-1|TRBD2
TGCGCCAGCAGCTCGGGACTAGCGGGATACAATGAGCAGTTCTTC
CASSSGLAGYNEQFF
>TRBV19|14|-|TRBJ2-7|TRBD1
TGTGCCAGTAGTGGCCGGGACAGGGCCTACGAGCAGTACTTC
CASSGRDRAYEQYF
>TRBV7-3|15|-|TRBJ2-3|TRBD2
TGTGCCAGCAGCTTAGCTAGCGGGAGCGCAGATACGCAGTATTTT
CASSLASGSADTQYF
>TRBV18|17|-|TRBJ2-2|-
TGTGCCAGCTCACCAATCGGCAGGCCCGCGAACACCGGGGAGCTGTTTTTT
CASSPIGRPANTGELFF
>TRBV10-3|12|-|TRBJ2-5|-
TGTGCCATCGGGGAGGTCCAAGAGACCCAGTACTTC
CAIGEVQETQYF
>TRBV7-9|13|few|TRBJ2-3|-
TGTGCCAGCAGCCCGGACTCAGGAGATACGCAGTATTTT
CASSPDSGDTQYF
>TRBV6-5|14|-|TRBJ2-5|-
TGTGCCAGCAGCACCCTGACTAGTCTGGAGACCCAGTACTTC
CASSTLTSLETQYF
>TRBV10-3|15|once|TRBJ1-2|TRBD1
TGTGCCATCAGTGATCGGGACAGGGGTGACTATGGCTACACCTTC
CAISDRDRGDYGYTF
>TRBV4-1|18|once|TRBJ2-1|TRBD2
TGCGCCAGCAGCCAAACAAAGACCGGGACTAGCGGGGGCAATGAGCAGTTCTTC
CASSQTKTGTSGGNEQFF
>TRBV19|16|-|TRBJ1-5|-
TGTGCCAGTAGTATGGGGAGGGACGGAAGCAATCAGCCCCAGCATTTT
CASSMGRDGSNQPQHF
>TRBV14|14|-|TRBJ2-1|-
TGTGCCAGCAGCCAGGGACTTGGTTATGGTGAGCAGTTCTTC
CASSQGLGYGEQFF
>TRBV19|15|-|TRBJ2-7|TRBD1
TGTGCCAGTAGCCTAGGGGGACAGGGAGCCTACGAGCAGTACTTC
CASSLGGQGAYEQYF
>TRBV5-1|14|-|TRBJ2-7|-
TGCGCCAGCAGCATAGACAGGAACTACTACGAGCAGTACTTC
CASSIDRNYYEQYF
>TRBV19|11|-|TRBJ1-4|-
TGTGCCAGTAGTGCAACAGGGAAACTGTTTTTT
CASSATGKLFF
>TRBV24-1|14|-|TRBJ1-2|TRBD1
TGTGCCACCCAGGGGACAGGGGTTAACTATGGCTACACCTTC
CATQGTGVNYGYTF
>TRBV10-1|15|-|TRBJ2-1|TRBD2
TGCGCCAGCAGCCCCCAGCGGGAGGTGGGCAATGAGCAGTTCTTC
CASSPQREVGNEQFF